This T cell receptor beta chain was sequenced for a study of memory CD4+ T cells and cytomegalovirus serostatus. Overall study findings and caveats: Each of 65 to 75 CMV-associated TCRbeta sequences occurred in one to five individuals.

From germline, CDR1 is SGHKS and CDR2 YYEKEE (reference sequence). CDR3 length equals 11 residues. The V gene lost 3 bases and the J gene lost 11 bases, with 12 bases spanning the gap. About this clone itself: Its cognate antigen is unknown.

Sequencing used immunoSEQ multiplex PCR; TCRdb keeps in-frame clones, though not all of them. The table shows about 52,000 clones, with roughly 78% occurring only once. The sort gate was single viable CD3+CD4+CD8-CD45RO+ cells for memory CD4+ T cells. The source material was memory CD4+ T cells from blood. The chain is built from TRBV5-5 and TRBJ2-7; TRBD2 is a possible D gene (6 bases). This receptor was identified in an adult in good health and CMV-seronegative. CDR3 protein: CASSYMGGEYF. The DNA for the CDR3 is TGTGCCAGCAGCTACATGGGCGGGGAGTACTTC.